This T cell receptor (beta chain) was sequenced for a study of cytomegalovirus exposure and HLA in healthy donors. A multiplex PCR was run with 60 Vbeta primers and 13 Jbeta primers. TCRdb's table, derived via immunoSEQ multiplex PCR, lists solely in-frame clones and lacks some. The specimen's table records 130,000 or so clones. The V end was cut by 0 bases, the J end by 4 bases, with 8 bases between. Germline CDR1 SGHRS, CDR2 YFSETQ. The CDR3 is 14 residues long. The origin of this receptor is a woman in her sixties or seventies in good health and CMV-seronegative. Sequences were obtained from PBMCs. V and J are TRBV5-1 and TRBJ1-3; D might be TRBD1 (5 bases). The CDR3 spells CASSLGQLGNTIYF. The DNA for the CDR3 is TGCGCCAGCAGCTTGGGACAGCTCGGAAACACCATATATTTT. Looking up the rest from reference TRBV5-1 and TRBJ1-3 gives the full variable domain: KAGVTQTPRYLIKTRGQQVTLSCSPISGHRSVSWYQQTPGQGLQFLFEYFSETQRNKGNFPGRFSGRQFSNSRSEMNVSTLELGDSALYLCASSLGQLGNTIYFGEGSWLTVV.